Shown below are 28 T cell receptor beta chains from a single sample sequenced in a study of technical replicates of blood from a handful of donors. Clones were sequenced by immunoSEQ multiplex PCR, and TCRdb holds only the in-frame ones, with some missing. This sample has around 100,000 clones, with roughly 96% found just once. The sample consisted of T cells isolated from PBMCs. The receptor set was obtained from a human donor in good health.

The chain employs TRBV15 and TRBJ1-1, with D possibly being TRBD1 (6 bases). Germline lookup yields CDR1 LNHNV and CDR2 YYDKDF (reference sequence). This CDR3 has 14 residues. With 0 bases removed from V and 5 bases from J, the gap between germline ends came to 10 bases. The CDR3 coding sequence is TGTGCCACCAGCAGAGACAGGGGTGGAACTGAAGCTTTCTTT. As protein: CATSRDRGGTEAFF.

V and J are TRBV19 and TRBJ2-6; D gene ambiguous. The CDR3 extends over 15 amino acids. Germline V gene lookup returns CDR1 LNHDA and CDR2 SQIVND (reference sequence). Trimming pared 5 bases from V and 0 bases from J, leaving 8 bases between. CDR3 in amino acids: CASSAYSSGANVLTF. For the CDR3, the DNA is TGTGCCAGTAGTGCCTACAGCTCTGGGGCCAACGTCCTGACTTTC.

This clone was detected once. The chain uses TRBV14 and TRBJ2-7, with 8 bases aligning to TRBD1. The V and J ends lost 3 bases and 3 bases, in that order; junction bases with no gene match: 10. CDR1 is SGHDN, CDR2 FVKESK, per germline. The CDR3 loop spans 16 amino acids. The CDR3 DNA reads as TGTGCCAGCAGCCACCTCGCTTTGGACAGGGACTACGAGCAGTACTTC. This encodes CASSHLALDRDYEQYF.

The V call is TRBV5-6, the J call TRBJ2-3; D perhaps matches TRBD2 (7 bases). V lost 4 bases, J lost 0 bases, and 21 bases lay in between. The CDR3 consists of 18 residues. Germline CDR1 and CDR2: SGHDT and YYEEEE. The CDR3 nucleotides are TGTGCCAGCAGCGATACAGGGTGGCTAGCGGCTAGCACAGATACGCAGTATTTT. It specifies CASSDTGWLAASTDTQYF.

A word on this clone: At one boundary the junction diverges from the germline segment, which might be a read error. This chain uses TRBV10-1 with TRBJ2-7; 7 bases are a match to TRBD2. Germline assignment: CDR1 WNHNN and CDR2 SYGVQD (reference sequence). The CDR3 contains 18 residues. CDR3 in amino acids: CASSESSSPKAGRDERYF. In DNA, the CDR3 is TGCGCCAGCAGTGAGTCGAGTAGCCCTAAAGCAGGGAGGGACGAGCGGTACTTC.

Here the CDR3 reads CSVEPRQGTNEQFF. The CDR3 nucleotides read TGCAGCGTTGAACCCCGACAGGGAACCAATGAGCAGTTCTTC. The rearrangement links TRBV29-1 to TRBJ2-1, with 7 bases lining up with TRBD1. The CDR3 runs to 14 residues. Germline V gene sequence: CDR1 SQVTM, CDR2 ANQGSEA. With V trimmed by 2 bases and J by 6 bases, 7 bases remained unmatched.

The chain combines TRBV4-3 with TRBJ1-2; D may be TRBD1 (5 bases). This CDR3 is 15 amino acids long. Trimming took off 1 base at V and 0 bases at J, with 9 bases between the two ends. The germline gives CDR1 LGHNA, CDR2 YSLEER. CDR3 loop: CASSQGTGSNYGYTF. The CDR3 DNA sequence: TGCGCCAGCAGCCAAGGAACAGGATCTAACTATGGCTACACCTTC.

CDR3 in amino acids: CASSPSDRASNQPQHF. DNA of the CDR3: TGTGCCAGCTCACCGTCGGACAGGGCGAGCAATCAGCCCCAGCATTTT. The chain carries TRBV18 and TRBJ1-5; 8 nucleotides match TRBD1. J gave up 1 base and V 3 bases, and 5 bases lay outside the gene matches. Per germline, CDR1 KGHSH and CDR2 LQKENI. The CDR3 is made up of 16 amino acids.

The chain combines TRBV9 with TRBJ1-2; D is uncertain. Germline V gives CDR1 SGDLS, CDR2 YYNGEE. V gave up 5 bases and J gave up 0 bases, with 14 bases separating them. The CDR3 consists of 15 residues. The CDR3 DNA is TGTGCCAGCAGTACCTGGAGCGAGGCTAACTATGGCTACACCTTC. Its translation is CASSTWSEANYGYTF.

The V gene is TRBV7-2, the J gene TRBJ2-5; TRBD2 matches at 7 bases. Germline V gene sequence: CDR1 SGHTA, CDR2 FQGNSA. The trim removed 5 bases at V and 5 bases at J, leaving 11 bases unmatched. This CDR3 comprises 15 residues. DNA of the CDR3: TGTGCCAGCAGCGGGGCGGGAGCTAGGAAGGAGACCCAGTACTTC. Amino acids: CASSGAGARKETQYF.

V usage is TRBV6-1 and J usage is TRBJ1-2; a weak D match, TRBD1 (6 bases). Deletions cut 1 base from V and 5 bases from J, with 8 bases between. Germline values: CDR1 MNHNS, CDR2 SASEGT. CDR3 size: 13 residues. Here the CDR3 DNA reads TGTGCCAGCAGTGAAGAGGGGGTTTATGGCTACACCTTC. Translated, it gives CASSEEGVYGYTF.

The chain links TRBV9 to TRBJ1-1, with D perhaps matching TRBD1 (6 bases). The CDR3 spans 15 residues. The V end was cut by 4 bases, the J end by 5 bases, with 18 bases between. Germline V gives CDR1 SGDLS, CDR2 YYNGEE. This chain's CDR3 is CASSPGGGGGTEAFF. CDR3 sequence (DNA): TGTGCCAGCAGCCCAGGCGGGGGGGGCGGGACTGAAGCTTTCTTT.

The chain has TRBV4-1 and TRBJ2-7; D is ambiguous. The CDR3 is made up of 15 amino acids. V was shortened by 1 base and J by 5 bases, with 15 bases between the two germline ends. Germline values: CDR1 MGHRA, CDR2 YSYEKL. For the CDR3, the DNA is TGCGCCAGCAGCCAAGTAGAGGAGTTTTCCCACGAGCAGTACTTC. It specifies CASSQVEEFSHEQYF.

This sequence joins TRBV6-5 and TRBJ1-3, with D uncertain. CDR3 length equals 13 residues. CDR1 MNHEY and CDR2 SVGAGI come from the germline V gene. V was shortened by 4 bases and J by 1 base, with 5 bases between the two germline ends. The chain's CDR3 is CASSSRSGNTIYF. DNA of the CDR3: TGTGCCAGCAGTTCTAGATCTGGAAACACCATATATTTT.

The chain is built from TRBV29-1 and TRBJ2-1, with D tentatively TRBD2 (6 bases). This CDR3 is 15 amino acids long. Germline-derived CDR1 and CDR2 are SQVTM and ANQGSEA. V lost 6 bases, J lost 2 bases, and 17 bases lay in between. CDR3 amino acids: CSVDGTHKTYNEQFF. Here the CDR3 DNA reads TGCAGCGTGGATGGGACTCACAAAACCTACAATGAGCAGTTCTTC.

This chain uses TRBV5-1 with TRBJ1-1, with 7 bases that match TRBD1. Trimming at V came to 4 bases and at J to 4 bases, leaving 16 bases not matched to a gene. CDR1 and CDR2 (germline): SGHRS, YFSETQ. This CDR3 has 17 residues. CDR3 amino acids: CASSEYWDRMESTEAFF. Written as DNA, the CDR3 is TGCGCCAGCAGCGAGTATTGGGACAGAATGGAGAGCACTGAAGCTTTCTTT.

This chain links TRBV11-2 with TRBJ2-1; 7 bases line up with TRBD2. The CDR3 extends over 16 amino acids. V was pared by 2 bases and J by 3 bases, with 7 bases of the junction left unmatched. Germline V gene sequence: CDR1 SGHAT, CDR2 FQNNGV. The chain's CDR3 is CASSLRAGVGYNEQFF. In DNA, the CDR3 is TGTGCCAGCAGCTTACGGGCGGGAGTCGGCTACAATGAGCAGTTCTTC.

This chain uses TRBV13 with TRBJ2-4; D uncertain. The V and J ends lost 1 base and 6 bases respectively, with 10 bases between them. CDR1 and CDR2 from the germline V gene are PRHDT and FYEKMQ (reference sequence). This CDR3 comprises 14 residues. CDR3 sequence (DNA): TGTGCCAGCAGCTTAGTAGCCAGCAGAAACATTCAGTACTTC. Translation: CASSLVASRNIQYF. Full variable domain (remainder filled in from reference TRBV13 and TRBJ2-4): AAGVIQSPRHLIKEKRETATLKCYPIPRHDTVYWYQQGPGQDPQFLISFYEKMQSDKGSIPDRFSAQQFSDYHSELNMSSLELGDSALYFCASSLVASRNIQYFGAGTRLSVL.

The chain joins TRBV28 to TRBJ1-1, with a weak D call TRBD1 (6 bases). V was shortened by 2 bases and J by 2 bases, with 18 bases between the two germline ends. Germline-derived CDR1 and CDR2 are MDHEN and SYDVKM. This CDR3 is built from 17 residues. The CDR3 DNA reads as TGTGCCAGCAGTTTAGGAGGTATCATACAGGGAAACACTGAAGCTTTCTTT. Translating gives CASSLGGIIQGNTEAFF.

This clone was recorded once. This chain joins TRBV6-6 and TRBJ2-1; D may be TRBD2 (6 bases). V was shortened by 6 bases and J by 4 bases, with 19 bases between the two germline ends. Looked up from germline, CDR1 is MNHNY and CDR2 is SVGAGI (reference sequence). This CDR3 spans 16 amino acids. The CDR3 loop is CASSPELRELYNEQFF. The CDR3, as DNA: TGTGCCAGCAGCCCCGAGCTCCGGGAGTTATACAATGAGCAGTTCTTC.

The J gene is TRBJ2-7, the V gene TRBV28; D is unresolved. V was pared by 8 bases and J by 3 bases, with 11 bases between. This CDR3 is 12 amino acids long. The germline V gene encodes CDR1 MDHEN and CDR2 SYDVKM. CDR3 protein: CASVSSYYEQYF. The DNA of the CDR3 is TGTGCCAGCGTCTCCAGTTACTACGAGCAGTACTTC.

This chain joins TRBV27 and TRBJ2-1; 7 bases map to TRBD2. Germline V gene sequence: CDR1 MNHEY, CDR2 SMNVEV (reference sequence). The CDR3 is 16 residues long. Trimming took 3 bases from V and 4 from J; bases not matched to a gene: 9. Here the CDR3 DNA reads TGTGCCAGCAGTTTGGTAGGGGAGGGTTATTACAATGAGCAGTTCTTC. Encoded protein: CASSLVGEGYYNEQFF.

The chain joins TRBV5-4 to TRBJ1-1; D is uncertain. The V end lost 5 bases, the J end lost 4 bases, and 12 bases lay between the germline ends. This CDR3 contains 13 residues. In germline, CDR1 is SGHNT, CDR2 YYREEE (reference sequence). The CDR3 nucleotides read TGTGCCAGCAGTCGCGACGGGATCACTGAAGCTTTCTTT. Encoded protein: CASSRDGITEAFF.

This chain uses TRBV7-8 with TRBJ2-1; TRBD2 is a possible D gene (7 bases). CDR3 size: 13 residues. The germline gives CDR1 SGHVS, CDR2 FQNEAQ. V lost 5 bases and J lost 5, with 10 bases in between. The CDR3 bases are TGTGCCAGCAGCGGGAGGGGGGACAATGAGCAGTTCTTC. Encoded protein: CASSGRGDNEQFF.

The V gene is TRBV19, the J gene TRBJ1-5; no reliable D call. V shed 5 bases and J shed 4 bases, with 12 bases lying between them. CDR3 length equals 14 residues. CDR1 and CDR2 from the germline V gene are LNHDA and SQIVND (reference sequence). CDR3 region: CASSEGMENQPQHF. CDR3 coding DNA: TGTGCCAGTAGTGAGGGTATGGAGAATCAGCCCCAGCATTTT.

V usage is TRBV2 and J usage is TRBJ1-4; D is unclear. Germline assignment: CDR1 SNHLY and CDR2 FYNNEI. The CDR3 loop spans 14 amino acids. Trimming removed 7 bases from V and 8 bases from J, with 17 bases in between. CDR3: CASTESEAYEKLFF. Written as DNA, the CDR3 is TGTGCCAGCACGGAGAGCGAAGCCTACGAAAAACTGTTTTTT.

The rearrangement uses TRBV12-5 and TRBJ2-1; 9 nucleotides line up with TRBD2. Trimming cost V 1 base and J 4 bases; bases outside gene matches: 5. Germline V gives CDR1 LGHNT, CDR2 FRNRAP. The CDR3 loop spans 16 amino acids. The CDR3 DNA follows: TGTGCTAGTGGTTTGGGCACTAGCGGGTTTTACAATGAGCAGTTCTTC. Translated: CASGLGTSGFYNEQFF.

This clone was found a few times. V usage is TRBV7-3 and J usage is TRBJ2-2; TRBD2 matches at 7 bases. This CDR3 spans 16 amino acids. Germline V gene lookup returns CDR1 SGHTA and CDR2 FQGTGA. Losses at the gene ends were 5 bases for V and 5 bases for J; bases not matched to a gene: 11. CDR3 DNA: TGTGCCAGCAGCCTCCGGGACTATAGATCAACCGGGGAGCTGTTTTTT. It translates to CASSLRDYRSTGELFF.